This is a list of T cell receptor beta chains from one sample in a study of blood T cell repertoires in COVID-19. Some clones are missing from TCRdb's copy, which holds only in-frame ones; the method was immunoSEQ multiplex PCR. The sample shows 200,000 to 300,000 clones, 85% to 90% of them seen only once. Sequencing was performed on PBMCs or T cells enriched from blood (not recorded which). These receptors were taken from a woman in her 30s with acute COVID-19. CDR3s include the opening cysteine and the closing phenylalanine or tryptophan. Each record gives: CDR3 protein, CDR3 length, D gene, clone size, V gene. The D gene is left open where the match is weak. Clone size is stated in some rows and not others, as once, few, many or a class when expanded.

cdr3_aa: CASSVRDRVYEQYF; cdr3_length: 14; d_call: TRBD1; clone_size: .; v_call: TRBV5-5
cdr3_aa: CASSPAGTVVDQPQHF; cdr3_length: 16; d_call: TRBD1; clone_size: .; v_call: TRBV18
cdr3_aa: CASSQVITGYEQYF; cdr3_length: 14; d_call: .; clone_size: .; v_call: TRBV3-1/TRBV3-2
cdr3_aa: CASSLVGGRADTQYF; cdr3_length: 15; d_call: .; clone_size: .; v_call: TRBV11-2
cdr3_aa: CSASLGDRGNYEQYF; cdr3_length: 15; d_call: TRBD1; clone_size: .; v_call: TRBV20-1
cdr3_aa: CASSLLRDGGYNEQFF; cdr3_length: 16; d_call: .; clone_size: few; v_call: TRBV11-2
cdr3_aa: CASSPAGQLISTEAFF; cdr3_length: 16; d_call: .; clone_size: .; v_call: TRBV7-3
cdr3_aa: CSVHYGGRNTEAFF; cdr3_length: 14; d_call: .; clone_size: once; v_call: TRBV29-1
cdr3_aa: CASSLDAGHYGYTF; cdr3_length: 14; d_call: .; clone_size: .; v_call: TRBV11-2
cdr3_aa: CASSLRYGRGQETQYF; cdr3_length: 16; d_call: TRBD1; clone_size: .; v_call: TRBV5-8
cdr3_aa: CSVEGFDPGQWTYNEQFF; cdr3_length: 18; d_call: TRBD1; clone_size: .; v_call: TRBV29-1
cdr3_aa: CASSLAGTGKGYTF; cdr3_length: 14; d_call: TRBD1; clone_size: .; v_call: TRBV7-2
cdr3_aa: CASSLARASGGGLNYYNEQFF; cdr3_length: 21; d_call: TRBD2; clone_size: few; v_call: TRBV7-6
cdr3_aa: CASSEWGTTSGNTIYF; cdr3_length: 16; d_call: .; clone_size: .; v_call: TRBV2
cdr3_aa: CAWRGQSTDTQYF; cdr3_length: 13; d_call: TRBD1; clone_size: .; v_call: TRBV30
cdr3_aa: CASSQLPGEKLFF; cdr3_length: 13; d_call: .; clone_size: .; v_call: TRBV4-1
cdr3_aa: CASSLRSDRSSQPQHF; cdr3_length: 16; d_call: .; clone_size: few; v_call: TRBV7-8
cdr3_aa: CASSLVAGHYEQYF; cdr3_length: 14; d_call: TRBD2; clone_size: .; v_call: TRBV7-2
cdr3_aa: CASSRALVDSNSPLHF; cdr3_length: 16; d_call: .; clone_size: .; v_call: TRBV4-1
cdr3_aa: CASSPGDRAGNSPLHF; cdr3_length: 16; d_call: TRBD1; clone_size: .; v_call: TRBV18
cdr3_aa: CASSLQGARSADTEAFF; cdr3_length: 17; d_call: TRBD1; clone_size: .; v_call: TRBV19
cdr3_aa: CASGPSWGQGGELFF; cdr3_length: 15; d_call: .; clone_size: .; v_call: TRBV12-5
cdr3_aa: CSVRGSVYNEQFF; cdr3_length: 13; d_call: .; clone_size: .; v_call: TRBV29-1
cdr3_aa: CASSHTGGDADTQYF; cdr3_length: 15; d_call: TRBD1; clone_size: .; v_call: TRBV5-4
cdr3_aa: CASSVAQAGTEAFF; cdr3_length: 14; d_call: .; clone_size: once; v_call: TRBV9
cdr3_aa: CASSPRDTQTTEAFF; cdr3_length: 15; d_call: .; clone_size: .; v_call: TRBV7-6
cdr3_aa: CASSEFGGYTDTQYF; cdr3_length: 15; d_call: .; clone_size: once; v_call: TRBV10-1
cdr3_aa: CASSLTAGGTDTEAFF; cdr3_length: 16; d_call: TRBD1; clone_size: .; v_call: TRBV3-1/TRBV3-2
cdr3_aa: CASSLVSRTGELFF; cdr3_length: 14; d_call: .; clone_size: .; v_call: TRBV5-1
cdr3_aa: CSGSQMNTEAFF; cdr3_length: 12; d_call: .; clone_size: .; v_call: TRBV29-1